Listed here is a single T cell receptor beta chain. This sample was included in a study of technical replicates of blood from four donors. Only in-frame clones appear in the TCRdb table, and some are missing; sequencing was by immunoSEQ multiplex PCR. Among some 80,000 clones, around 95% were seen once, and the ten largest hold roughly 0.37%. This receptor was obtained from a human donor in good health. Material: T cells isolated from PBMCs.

The CDR3: CAISYRQGSYEQYF. The DNA of the CDR3 is TGTGCCATCAGTTATCGACAGGGCTCCTACGAGCAGTACTTC. The gene calls are TRBV10-3 and TRBJ2-7, with 7 positions matching TRBD1. Germline trimming cut 5 bases from V and 0 bases from J; bases unmatched to any gene: 4. CDR3 length: 14 residues. CDR1 ENHRY and CDR2 SYGVKD come from the germline V gene.